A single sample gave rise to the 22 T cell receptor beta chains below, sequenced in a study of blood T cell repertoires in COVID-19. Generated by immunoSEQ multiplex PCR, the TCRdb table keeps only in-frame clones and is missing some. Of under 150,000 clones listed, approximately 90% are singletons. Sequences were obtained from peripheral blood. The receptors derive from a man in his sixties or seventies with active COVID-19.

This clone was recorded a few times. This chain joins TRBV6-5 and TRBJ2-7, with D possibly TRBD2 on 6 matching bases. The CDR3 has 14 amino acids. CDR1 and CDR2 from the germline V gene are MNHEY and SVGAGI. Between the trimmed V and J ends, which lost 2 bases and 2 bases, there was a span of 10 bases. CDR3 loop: CASSYTGGTYEQYF. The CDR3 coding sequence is TGTGCCAGCAGTTACACCGGAGGGACCTACGAGCAGTACTTC.

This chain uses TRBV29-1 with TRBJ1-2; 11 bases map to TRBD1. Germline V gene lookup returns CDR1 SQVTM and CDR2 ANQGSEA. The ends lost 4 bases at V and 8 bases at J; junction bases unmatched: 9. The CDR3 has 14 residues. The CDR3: CSVARTGGSGGYTF. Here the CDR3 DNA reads TGCAGCGTTGCCCGGACAGGGGGCTCGGGCGGCTACACCTTC. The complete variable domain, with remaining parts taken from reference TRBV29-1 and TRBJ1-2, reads SAVISQKPSRDICQRGTSLTIQCQVDSQVTMMFWYRQQPGQSLTLIATANQGSEATYESGFVIDKFPISRPNLTFSTLTVSNMSPEDSSIYLCSVARTGGSGGYTFGSGTRLTVV.

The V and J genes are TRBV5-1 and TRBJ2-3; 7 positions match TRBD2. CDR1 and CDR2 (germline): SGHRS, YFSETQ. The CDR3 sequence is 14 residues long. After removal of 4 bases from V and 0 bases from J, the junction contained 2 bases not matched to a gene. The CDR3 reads CASSQGLSTDTQYF. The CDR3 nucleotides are TGCGCCAGCAGCCAGGGACTAAGCACAGATACGCAGTATTTT. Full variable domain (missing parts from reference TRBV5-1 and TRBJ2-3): KAGVTQTPRYLIKTRGQQVTLSCSPISGHRSVSWYQQTPGQGLQFLFEYFSETQRNKGNFPGRFSGRQFSNSRSEMNVSTLELGDSALYLCASSQGLSTDTQYFGPGTRLTVL.

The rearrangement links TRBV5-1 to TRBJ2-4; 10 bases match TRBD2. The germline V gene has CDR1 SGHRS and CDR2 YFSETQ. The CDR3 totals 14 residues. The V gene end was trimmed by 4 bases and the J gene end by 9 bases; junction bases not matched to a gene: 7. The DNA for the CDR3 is TGCGCCAGCAGCCCTGGGACTAGCGAGGCCATTCAGTACTTC. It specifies CASSPGTSEAIQYF. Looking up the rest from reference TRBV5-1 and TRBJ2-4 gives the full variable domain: KAGVTQTPRYLIKTRGQQVTLSCSPISGHRSVSWYQQTPGQGLQFLFEYFSETQRNKGNFPGRFSGRQFSNSRSEMNVSTLELGDSALYLCASSPGTSEAIQYFGAGTRLSVL.

CDR3 nucleotides: TGTGCCAGCAGTCAAGCGGGTGGCCCCCACACCGGGGAGCTGTTTTTT. It codes for CASSQAGGPHTGELFF. V is TRBV6-7 and J is TRBJ2-2; possibly TRBD2 for D (6 bases). TRBV6-7 belongs to the ORF category, with a function that is uncertain. The CDR3 covers 16 residues. Trimming took off 5 bases at V and 3 bases at J, with 16 bases between the two ends.

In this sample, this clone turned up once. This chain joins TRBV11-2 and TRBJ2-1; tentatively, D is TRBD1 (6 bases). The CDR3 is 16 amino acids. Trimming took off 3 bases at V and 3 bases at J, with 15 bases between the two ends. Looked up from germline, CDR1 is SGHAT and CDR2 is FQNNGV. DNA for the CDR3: TGTGCCAGCAGCTTGGAAGGGACAACTCTCTACAATGAGCAGTTCTTC. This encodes CASSLEGTTLYNEQFF.

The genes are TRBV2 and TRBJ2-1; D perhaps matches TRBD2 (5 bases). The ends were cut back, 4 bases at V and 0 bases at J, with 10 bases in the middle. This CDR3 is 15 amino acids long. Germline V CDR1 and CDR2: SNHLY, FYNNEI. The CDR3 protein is CASSVEVTSYNEQFF. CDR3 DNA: TGTGCCAGCAGTGTGGAGGTAACCTCCTACAATGAGCAGTTCTTC.

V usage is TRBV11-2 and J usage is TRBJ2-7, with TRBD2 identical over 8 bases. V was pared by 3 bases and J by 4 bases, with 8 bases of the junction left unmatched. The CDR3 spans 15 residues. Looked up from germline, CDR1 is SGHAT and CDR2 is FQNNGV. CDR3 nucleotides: TGTGCCAGCAGCTTCCTCGGAGCGGGGGAGTACGAGCAGTACTTC. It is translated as CASSFLGAGEYEQYF.

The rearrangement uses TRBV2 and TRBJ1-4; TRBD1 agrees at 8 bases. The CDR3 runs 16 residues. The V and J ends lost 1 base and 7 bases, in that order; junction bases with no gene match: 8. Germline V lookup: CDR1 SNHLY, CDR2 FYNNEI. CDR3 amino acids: CASSEVQGAAGEKLFF. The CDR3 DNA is TGTGCCAGCAGTGAAGTTCAGGGGGCTGCGGGTGAAAAACTGTTTTTT.

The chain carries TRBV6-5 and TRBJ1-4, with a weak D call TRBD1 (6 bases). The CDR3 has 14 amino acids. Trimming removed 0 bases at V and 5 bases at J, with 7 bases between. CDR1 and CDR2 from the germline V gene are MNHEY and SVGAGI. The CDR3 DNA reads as TGTGCCAGCAGTTACTCAACAGGGAATGAAAAACTGTTTTTT. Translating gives CASSYSTGNEKLFF.

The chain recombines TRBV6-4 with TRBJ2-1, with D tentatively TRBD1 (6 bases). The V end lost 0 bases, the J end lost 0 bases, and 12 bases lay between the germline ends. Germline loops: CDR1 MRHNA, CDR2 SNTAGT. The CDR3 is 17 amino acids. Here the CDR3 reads CASSDSGPDSSYNEQFF. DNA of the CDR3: TGTGCCAGCAGTGACTCCGGGCCGGACAGCTCCTACAATGAGCAGTTCTTC.

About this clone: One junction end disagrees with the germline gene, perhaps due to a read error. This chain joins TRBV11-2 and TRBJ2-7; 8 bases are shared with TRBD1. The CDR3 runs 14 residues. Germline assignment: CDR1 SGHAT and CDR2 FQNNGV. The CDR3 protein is CASSLDRGSYEQYF. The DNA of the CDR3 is TGTGCCAGCAGCCTAGACAGGGGCTCCTACGAGCAGTACTTC.

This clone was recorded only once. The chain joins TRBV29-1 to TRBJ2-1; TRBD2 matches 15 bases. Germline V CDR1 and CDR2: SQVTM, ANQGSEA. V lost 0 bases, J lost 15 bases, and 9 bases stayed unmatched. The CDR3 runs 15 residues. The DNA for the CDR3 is TGCAGCGTTGAAGATCCTGGGACTAGCGGGAGGACGCGGTTCTTC. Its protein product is CSVEDPGTSGRTRFF.

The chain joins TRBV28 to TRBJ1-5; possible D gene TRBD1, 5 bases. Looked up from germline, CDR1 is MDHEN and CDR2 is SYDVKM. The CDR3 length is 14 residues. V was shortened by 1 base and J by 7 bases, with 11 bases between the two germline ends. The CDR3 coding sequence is TGTGCCAGCAGTTTATACAGGAACGGACAGCCCCAGCATTTT. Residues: CASSLYRNGQPQHF.

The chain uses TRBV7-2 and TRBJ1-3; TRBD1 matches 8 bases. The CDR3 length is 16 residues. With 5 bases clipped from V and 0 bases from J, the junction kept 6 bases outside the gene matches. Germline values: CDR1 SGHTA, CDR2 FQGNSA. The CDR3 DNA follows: TGTGCCAGCAGCGGGCAGGGACAGGCCTCTGGAAACACCATATATTTT. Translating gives CASSGQGQASGNTIYF.

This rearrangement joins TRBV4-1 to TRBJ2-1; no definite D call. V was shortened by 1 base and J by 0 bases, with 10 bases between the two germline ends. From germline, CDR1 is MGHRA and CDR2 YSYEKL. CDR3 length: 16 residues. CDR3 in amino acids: CASSQVEARSYNEQFF. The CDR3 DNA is TGCGCCAGCAGCCAAGTCGAGGCCCGCTCCTACAATGAGCAGTTCTTC.

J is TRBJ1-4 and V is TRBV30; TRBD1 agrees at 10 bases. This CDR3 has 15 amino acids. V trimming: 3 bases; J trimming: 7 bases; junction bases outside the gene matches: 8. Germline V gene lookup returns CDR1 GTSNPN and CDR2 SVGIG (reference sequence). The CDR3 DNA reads TGTGCCTGGAGACCTACCGGGACAGGGGTTGAAAAACTGTTTTTT. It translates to CAWRPTGTGVEKLFF. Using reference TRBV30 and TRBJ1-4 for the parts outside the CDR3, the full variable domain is SQTIHQWPATLVQPVGSPLSLECTVEGTSNPNLYWYRQAAGRGLQLLFYSVGIGQISSEVPQNLSASRPQDRQFILSSKKLLLSDSGFYLCAWRPTGTGVEKLFFGSGTQLSVL.

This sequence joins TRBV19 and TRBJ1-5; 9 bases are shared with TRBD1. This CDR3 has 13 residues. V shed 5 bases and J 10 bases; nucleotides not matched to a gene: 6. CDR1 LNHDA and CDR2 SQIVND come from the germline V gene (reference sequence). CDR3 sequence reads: CASSFRDRDPQHF. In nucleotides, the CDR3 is TGTGCCAGTAGTTTCCGGGACAGGGACCCCCAGCATTTT.

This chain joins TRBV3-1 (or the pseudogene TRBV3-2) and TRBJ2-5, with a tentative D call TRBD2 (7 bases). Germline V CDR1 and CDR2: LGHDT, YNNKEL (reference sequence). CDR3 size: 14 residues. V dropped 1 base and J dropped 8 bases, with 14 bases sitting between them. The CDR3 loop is CASSQGNREGTQYF. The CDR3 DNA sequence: TGTGCCAGCAGCCAAGGGAACAGGGAGGGAACCCAGTACTTC.

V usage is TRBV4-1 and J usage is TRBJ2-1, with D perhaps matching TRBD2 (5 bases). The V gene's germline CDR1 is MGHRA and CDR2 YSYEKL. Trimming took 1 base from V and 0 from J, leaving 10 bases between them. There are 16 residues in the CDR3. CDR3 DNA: TGCGCCAGCAGCCAAGCGCCCGCGGGCTCCTACAATGAGCAGTTCTTC. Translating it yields CASSQAPAGSYNEQFF.

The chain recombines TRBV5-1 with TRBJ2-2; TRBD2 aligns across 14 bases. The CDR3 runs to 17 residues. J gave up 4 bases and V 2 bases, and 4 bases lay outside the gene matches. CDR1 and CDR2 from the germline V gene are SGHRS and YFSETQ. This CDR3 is CASSFRLAGGVTGELFF. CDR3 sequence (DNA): TGCGCCAGCAGCTTCCGACTAGCGGGAGGGGTCACCGGGGAGCTGTTTTTT.

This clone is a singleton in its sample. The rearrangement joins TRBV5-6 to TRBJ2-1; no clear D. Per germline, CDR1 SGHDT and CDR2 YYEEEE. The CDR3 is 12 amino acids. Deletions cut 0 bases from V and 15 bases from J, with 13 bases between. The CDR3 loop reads CASSLESSKLFF. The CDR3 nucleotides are TGTGCCAGCAGCTTGGAGTCCTCTAAGCTGTTCTTC.